This note documents a single T cell receptor (beta chain) sequence. Antigen specificity is unknown. The CDR3 has 15 residues. V lost 1 base, J lost 9 bases, and 8 bases stayed unmatched. CDR1 is LNHNV and CDR2 is YYDKDF in the germline V gene (reference sequence). The sample is drawn from a study of beta chain features in type 1 diabetes. Study at large: Patients were similar to healthy donors in age and gender (as well as in cell yields). Broader study findings: Researchers report that Type 1 diabetes patients had moderately but significantly shorter TCRB CDR3s across all four CD4+ subsets.

CD45RO/CCR7/CD25/CD127/CD95/CD27 separated CD4+ naive, central memory, regulatory and stem cell-like memory cells by sorting. Expressed TCRB transcripts were sequenced because the isolated RNA had all been reverse transcribed beforehand. An average around 3.8 million reads came from naive, central memory and regulatory T cell samples. The data were produced by immunoSEQ multiplex PCR, yet TCRdb's version contains in-frame clones alone and is incomplete. The sample yields approximately 170,000 clones, around 8% seen once. The specimen was central memory CD4+ T cells from blood. The chain has TRBV15 and TRBJ1-2; 10 bases align to TRBD1. This TCR was recovered from a woman aged 40-49 years with type 1 diabetes. The CDR3 sequence: CATSRAPGTGVSYTF. Here the CDR3 DNA reads TGTGCCACCAGCAGAGCCCCCGGGACAGGGGTTAGCTACACCTTC.